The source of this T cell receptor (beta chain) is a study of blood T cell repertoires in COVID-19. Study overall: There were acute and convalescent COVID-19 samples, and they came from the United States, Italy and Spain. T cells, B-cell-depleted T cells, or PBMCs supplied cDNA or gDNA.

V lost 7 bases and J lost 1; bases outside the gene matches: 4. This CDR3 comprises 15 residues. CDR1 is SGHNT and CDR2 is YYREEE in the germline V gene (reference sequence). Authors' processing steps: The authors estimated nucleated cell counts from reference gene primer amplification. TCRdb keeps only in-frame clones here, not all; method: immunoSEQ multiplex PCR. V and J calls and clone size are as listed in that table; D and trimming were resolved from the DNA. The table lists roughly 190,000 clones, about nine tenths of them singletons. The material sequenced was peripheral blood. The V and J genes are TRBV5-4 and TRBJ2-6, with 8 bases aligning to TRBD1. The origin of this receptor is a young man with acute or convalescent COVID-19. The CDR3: CASGQGASGANVLTF. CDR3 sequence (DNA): TGTGCCAGCGGCCAGGGGGCGTCTGGGGCCAACGTCCTGACTTTC.